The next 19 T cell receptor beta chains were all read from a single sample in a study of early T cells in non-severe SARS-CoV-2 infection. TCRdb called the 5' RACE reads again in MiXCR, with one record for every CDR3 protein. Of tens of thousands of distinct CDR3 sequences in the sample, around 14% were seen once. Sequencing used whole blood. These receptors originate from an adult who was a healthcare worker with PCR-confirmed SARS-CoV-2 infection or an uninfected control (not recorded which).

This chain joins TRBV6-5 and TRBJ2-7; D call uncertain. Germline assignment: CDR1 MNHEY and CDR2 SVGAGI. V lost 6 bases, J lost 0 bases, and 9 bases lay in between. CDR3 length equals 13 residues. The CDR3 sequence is CASRLPDSYEQYF. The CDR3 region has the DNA TGTGCCAGCAGGCTACCGGACTCCTACGAGCAGTACTTC.

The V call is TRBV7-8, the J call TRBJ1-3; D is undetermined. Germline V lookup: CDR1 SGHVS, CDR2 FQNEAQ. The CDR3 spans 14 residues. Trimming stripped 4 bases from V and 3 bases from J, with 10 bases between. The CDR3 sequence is CASSSGTLGNTIYF. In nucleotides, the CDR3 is TGTGCCAGCAGCTCCGGAACTCTTGGAAACACCATATATTTT.

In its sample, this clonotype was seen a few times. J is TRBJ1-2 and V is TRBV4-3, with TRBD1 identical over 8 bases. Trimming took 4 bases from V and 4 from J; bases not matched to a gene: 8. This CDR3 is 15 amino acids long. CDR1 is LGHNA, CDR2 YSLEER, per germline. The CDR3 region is CASSRGTGEAYGYTF. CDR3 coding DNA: TGCGCCAGCAGCCGTGGGACAGGCGAAGCCTATGGCTACACCTTC.

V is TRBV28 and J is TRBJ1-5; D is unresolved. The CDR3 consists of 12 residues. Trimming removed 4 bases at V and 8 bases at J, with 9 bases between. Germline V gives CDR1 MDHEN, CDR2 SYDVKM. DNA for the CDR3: TGTGCCAGCAGTTCCCGTTTTGAGCCCCAGCATTTT. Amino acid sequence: CASSSRFEPQHF.

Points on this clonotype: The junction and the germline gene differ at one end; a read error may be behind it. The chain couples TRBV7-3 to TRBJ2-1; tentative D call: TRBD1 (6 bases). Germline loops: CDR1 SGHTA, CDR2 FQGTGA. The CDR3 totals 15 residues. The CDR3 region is CAGSSAPRGWNEQFF. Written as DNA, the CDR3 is TGTGCCGGCAGCTCAGCCCCCAGGGGATGGAATGAGCAGTTCTTC.

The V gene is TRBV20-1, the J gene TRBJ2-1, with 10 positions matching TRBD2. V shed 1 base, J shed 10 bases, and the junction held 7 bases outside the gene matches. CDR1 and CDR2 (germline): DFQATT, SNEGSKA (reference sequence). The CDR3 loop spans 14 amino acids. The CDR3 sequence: CSARASGRTKEQFF. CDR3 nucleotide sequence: TGCAGTGCTAGAGCTAGCGGGAGAACTAAAGAGCAGTTCTTC.

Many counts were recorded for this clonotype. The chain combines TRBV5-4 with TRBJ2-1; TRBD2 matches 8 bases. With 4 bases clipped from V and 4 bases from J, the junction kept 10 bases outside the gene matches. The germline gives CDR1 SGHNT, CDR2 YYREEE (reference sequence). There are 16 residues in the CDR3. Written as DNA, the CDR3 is TGTGCCAGCAGCCCCTCCGGGACTAGAGATTACAATGAGCAGTTCTTC. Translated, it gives CASSPSGTRDYNEQFF.

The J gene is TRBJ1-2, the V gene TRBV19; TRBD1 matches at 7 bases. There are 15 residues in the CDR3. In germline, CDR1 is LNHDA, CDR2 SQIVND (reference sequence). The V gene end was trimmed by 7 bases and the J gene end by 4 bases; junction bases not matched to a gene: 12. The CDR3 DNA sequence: TGTGCCAGTAACCCCTCGGGACAGAACACCTATGGCTACACCTTC. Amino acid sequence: CASNPSGQNTYGYTF. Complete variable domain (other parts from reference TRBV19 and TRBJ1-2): DGGITQSPKYLFRKEGQNVTLSCEQNLNHDAMYWYRQDPGQGLRLIYYSQIVNDFQKGDIAEGYSVSREKKESFPLTVTSAQKNPTAFYLCASNPSGQNTYGYTFGSGTRLTVV.

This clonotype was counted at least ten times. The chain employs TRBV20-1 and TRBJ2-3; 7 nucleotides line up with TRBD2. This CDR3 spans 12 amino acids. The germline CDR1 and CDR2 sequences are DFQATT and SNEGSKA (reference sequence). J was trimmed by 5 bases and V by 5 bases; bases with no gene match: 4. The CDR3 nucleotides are TGCAGTGCTGAGCGGGGAGAAGATACGCAGTATTTT. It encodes CSAERGEDTQYF.

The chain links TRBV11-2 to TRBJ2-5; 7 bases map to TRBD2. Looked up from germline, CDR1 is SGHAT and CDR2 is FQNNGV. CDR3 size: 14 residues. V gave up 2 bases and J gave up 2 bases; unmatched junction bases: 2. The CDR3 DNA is TGTGCCAGCAGCTTACGGGGGGAGCAAGAGACCCAGTACTTC. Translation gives CASSLRGEQETQYF.

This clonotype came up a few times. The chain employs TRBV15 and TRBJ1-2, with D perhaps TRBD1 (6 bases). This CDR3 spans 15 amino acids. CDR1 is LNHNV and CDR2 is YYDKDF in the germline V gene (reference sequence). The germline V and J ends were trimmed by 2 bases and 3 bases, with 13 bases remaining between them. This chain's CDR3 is CATSRNPTGDYGYTF. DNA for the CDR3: TGTGCCACCAGCAGAAACCCGACAGGCGACTATGGCTACACCTTC. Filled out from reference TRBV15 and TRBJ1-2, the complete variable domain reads DAMVIQNPRYQVTQFGKPVTLSCSQTLNHNVMYWYQQKSSQAPKLLFHYYDKDFNNEADTPDNFQSRRPNTSFCFLDIRSPGLGDTAMYLCATSRNPTGDYGYTFGSGTRLTVV.

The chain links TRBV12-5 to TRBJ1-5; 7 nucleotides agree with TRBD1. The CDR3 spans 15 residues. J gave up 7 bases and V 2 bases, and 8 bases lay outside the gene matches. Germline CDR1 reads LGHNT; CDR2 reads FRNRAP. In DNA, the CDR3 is TGTGCTAGTGGTTTGATAACAGGGGACTGGCAGCCCCAGCATTTT. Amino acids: CASGLITGDWQPQHF.

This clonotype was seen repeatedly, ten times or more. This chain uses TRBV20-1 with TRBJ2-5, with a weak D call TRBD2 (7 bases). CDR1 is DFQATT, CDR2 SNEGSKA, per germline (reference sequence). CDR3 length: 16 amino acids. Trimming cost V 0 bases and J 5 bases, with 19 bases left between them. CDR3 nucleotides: TGCAGTGCTAGAGACGGGGCGGGGGCGCCGGGGGAGACCCAGTACTTC. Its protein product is CSARDGAGAPGETQYF.

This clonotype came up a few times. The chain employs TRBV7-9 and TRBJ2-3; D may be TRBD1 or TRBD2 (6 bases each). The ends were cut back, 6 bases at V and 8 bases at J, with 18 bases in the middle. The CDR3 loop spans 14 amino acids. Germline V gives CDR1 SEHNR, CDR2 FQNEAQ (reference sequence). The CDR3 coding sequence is TGTGCCAGCAGACAGGGACTGACTGGGAGTACGCAGTATTTT. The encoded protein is CASRQGLTGSTQYF.

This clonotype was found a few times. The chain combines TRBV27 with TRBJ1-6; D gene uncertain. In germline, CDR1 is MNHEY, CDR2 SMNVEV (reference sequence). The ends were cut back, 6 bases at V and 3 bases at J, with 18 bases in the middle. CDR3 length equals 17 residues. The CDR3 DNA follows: TGTGCCAGCAGCCTACGGACGGTACGAAACTATAATTCACCCCTCCACTTT. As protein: CASSLRTVRNYNSPLHF.

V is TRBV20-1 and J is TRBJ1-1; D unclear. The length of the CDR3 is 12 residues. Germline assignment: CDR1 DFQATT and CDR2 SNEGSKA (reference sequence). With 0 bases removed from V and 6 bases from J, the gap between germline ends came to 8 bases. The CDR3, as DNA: TGCAGTGCTAGAGATCTAGGCTCTGAAGCTTTCTTT. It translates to CSARDLGSEAFF.

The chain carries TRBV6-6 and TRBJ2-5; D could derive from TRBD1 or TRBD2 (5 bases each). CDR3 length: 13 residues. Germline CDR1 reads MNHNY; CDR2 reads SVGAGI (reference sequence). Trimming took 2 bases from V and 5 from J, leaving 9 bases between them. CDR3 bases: TGTGCCAGCAGTTACAGGGACGGGGAGACCCAGTACTTC. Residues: CASSYRDGETQYF.

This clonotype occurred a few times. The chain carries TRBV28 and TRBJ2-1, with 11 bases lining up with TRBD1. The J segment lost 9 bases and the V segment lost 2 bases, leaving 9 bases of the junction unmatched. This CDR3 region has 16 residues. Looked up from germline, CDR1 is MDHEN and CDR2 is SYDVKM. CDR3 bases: TGTGCCAGCAGTTTAATCGGGACAGGGGGATTTCGTGAGCAGTTCTTC. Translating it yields CASSLIGTGGFREQFF.

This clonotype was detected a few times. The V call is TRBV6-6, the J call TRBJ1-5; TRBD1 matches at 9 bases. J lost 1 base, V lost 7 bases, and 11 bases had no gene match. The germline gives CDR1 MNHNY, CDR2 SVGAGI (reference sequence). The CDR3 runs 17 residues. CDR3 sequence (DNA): TGTGCCAGCACCATGGACAGGGGAGGGGTGAGCAATCAGCCCCAGCATTTT. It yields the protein CASTMDRGGVSNQPQHF.